This TCR beta chain was captured in a study of immune evolution from preneoplasia to lung adenocarcinoma. Remarks on this clone: Its antigen remains unidentified.

The V end lost 3 bases, the J end lost 2 bases, and 14 bases lay between the germline ends. The germline V gene encodes CDR1 LNHDA and CDR2 SQIVND (reference sequence). This CDR3 is built from 16 residues. Using immunoSEQ multiplex PCR, the repertoire was profiled, and TCRdb retains in-frame clones only, with some absent. The data show just over 7,000 clones, roughly 80% seen once. Study outcomes and limitations: Top clone frequencies peaked in normal lung, apparently declining through invasive adenocarcinoma. Normal lung had highest clonality; later lesions appeared denser, more diverse.

Patient tissue came from resections in Japan or China, 2014–2017. J is TRBJ1-5 and V is TRBV19; D perhaps matches TRBD1 (6 bases). The sequence derives from a person between 65 and 79 years old with lung adenocarcinoma. Sequencing was performed on FFPE adjacent normal lung tissue. CDR3: CASSMGGPAGNQPQHF. The DNA of the CDR3 is TGTGCCAGTAGTATGGGGGGGCCCGCGGGCAATCAGCCCCAGCATTTT.